The 13 T cell receptor beta chains reported below all come from one sample, sequenced in a study of shared clonotypes between healthy human individuals. Assay used: immunoSEQ multiplex PCR; TCRdb lists only in-frame clones, some missing. The sample lists about 690,000 clones, roughly 91% occurring once. The specimen sequenced was memory CD8+ T cells from PBMCs. The subset here: CD45RO+ cells pooled with CCR7-negative TemRA cells. These receptors were collected from a man aged 18-30 years in good health. Some clones in this sample may be carry-over from other donors' samples.

This chain connects TRBV11-2 to TRBJ2-5; either TRBD1 or TRBD2 may supply D (5 bases each). The CDR3 contains 14 residues. Germline V CDR1 and CDR2: SGHAT, FQNNGV. Trimming stripped 5 bases from V and 11 bases from J, with 21 bases between. The CDR3 DNA is TGTGCCAGCAGCCCAGCCGGGACGTCTTGGGAGCAGTACTTC. Protein: CASSPAGTSWEQYF.

This rearrangement joins TRBV18 to TRBJ2-2; no definite D call. V was cut by 5 bases and J by 4 bases, with 8 bases left in between. There are 13 residues in the CDR3. Germline CDR1 KGHSH, CDR2 LQKENI. The CDR3 sequence: CASSASITGELFF. In nucleotides, the CDR3 is TGTGCCAGCTCAGCGTCCATCACCGGGGAGCTGTTTTTT.

V usage is TRBV4-3 and J usage is TRBJ2-5; D may be TRBD1 or TRBD2 (5 bases each). This CDR3 has 15 residues. The V end was cut by 0 bases, the J end by 5 bases, with 13 bases between. In germline, CDR1 is LGHNA, CDR2 YSLEER. The CDR3 protein is CASSQEGPTVETQYF. The CDR3 DNA reads TGCGCCAGCAGCCAAGAGGGACCAACAGTGGAGACCCAGTACTTC.

The chain is built from TRBV6-5 and TRBJ1-6, with a tentative D call TRBD1 (5 bases). Germline lookup yields CDR1 MNHEY and CDR2 SVGAGI. The CDR3 totals 16 residues. The V and J ends lost 1 base and 5 bases respectively, with 12 bases between them. CDR3 in DNA: TGTGCCAGCAGTTACTTGTGGGGGGGGAATAATTCACCCCTCCACTTT. It specifies CASSYLWGGNNSPLHF.

The V gene is TRBV7-9, the J gene TRBJ2-7, with D perhaps matching TRBD1 (5 bases). Germline CDR1 and CDR2: SEHNR and FQNEAQ (reference sequence). V shed 4 bases and J shed 9 bases, with 13 bases lying between them. The CDR3 extends over 12 amino acids. DNA of the CDR3: TGTGCCAGCAGCTCTACAGGAGTTTGGCAGTACTTC. Residues: CASSSTGVWQYF.

This clone has only one observation. The V and J genes are TRBV4-1 and TRBJ2-1; TRBD1 or TRBD2 may be the D gene (6 bases each). Germline V gene sequence: CDR1 MGHRA, CDR2 YSYEKL. Trimming took 1 base from V and 9 from J, leaving 13 bases between them. This CDR3 comprises 14 residues. The chain's CDR3 is CASSQGQWGAEQFF. In DNA, the CDR3 is TGCGCCAGCAGCCAAGGACAGTGGGGGGCTGAGCAGTTCTTC.

The chain employs TRBV9 and TRBJ2-2; D not resolved. Trimming left V 0 bases short and J 6 bases short, with 9 bases between. Germline V gives CDR1 SGDLS, CDR2 YYNGEE. The CDR3 is made up of 14 amino acids. CDR3 loop: CASSVDGEAGELFF. In nucleotides, the CDR3 is TGTGCCAGCAGCGTAGATGGAGAAGCCGGGGAGCTGTTTTTT.

Only a few counts were recorded for this clone. The DNA for the CDR3 is TGTGCCAGCAGCCAAGCCCGAGGGCCGTTAGCCAAAAACATTCAGTACTTC. Amino acid sequence: CASSQARGPLAKNIQYF. The chain is built from TRBV14 and TRBJ2-4, with D tentatively TRBD2 (5 bases). V was clipped by 1 base and J by 0 bases, with 13 bases between them. The CDR3 sequence is 17 residues long. Germline V gene data show CDR1 as SGHDN and CDR2 as FVKESK.

V and J are TRBV6-5 and TRBJ2-7, with 9 bases matching TRBD2. Trimming cost V 0 bases and J 3 bases; bases outside gene matches: 3. The CDR3 consists of 15 residues. Germline V gene sequence: CDR1 MNHEY, CDR2 SVGAGI. The CDR3 nucleotides read TGTGCCAGCAGTTACTCTGAACTAGCGGGCTACGAGCAGTACTTC. As protein: CASSYSELAGYEQYF.

This chain connects TRBV7-9 to TRBJ2-1; D is perhaps TRBD2 (5 bases). Germline V gene data show CDR1 as SEHNR and CDR2 as FQNEAQ (reference sequence). V was cut by 3 bases and J by 8 bases, with 5 bases left in between. The CDR3 has 11 residues. This CDR3 is CASSFGDEQFF. Written as DNA, the CDR3 is TGTGCCAGCAGCTTCGGGGATGAGCAGTTCTTC.

The chain links TRBV19 to TRBJ2-2, with D possibly called TRBD1 or TRBD2 (5 bases each). Per germline, CDR1 LNHDA and CDR2 SQIVND (reference sequence). The CDR3 is 15 amino acids. The germline V and J ends were trimmed by 3 bases and 6 bases, with 14 bases remaining between them. The CDR3, as DNA: TGTGCCAGTAGTATCCTCCCTGGGGGACCCGGGGAGCTGTTTTTT. Translation gives CASSILPGGPGELFF.

The rearrangement links TRBV4-1 to TRBJ2-7; no reliable D call. Germline lookup yields CDR1 MGHRA and CDR2 YSYEKL. The length of the CDR3 is 13 residues. The V gene lost 1 base and the J gene lost 6 bases, with 10 bases spanning the gap. CDR3 sequence reads: CASSQGVPGEQYF. The CDR3 DNA follows: TGCGCCAGCAGCCAAGGAGTGCCGGGCGAGCAGTACTTC.

The CDR3 bases are TGTGCCAGCAGTTTCCCTACAGCAGGTCCCGAGCAGTACTTC. Translated: CASSFPTAGPEQYF. The chain links TRBV28 to TRBJ2-7, with D unresolved. Per germline, CDR1 MDHEN and CDR2 SYDVKM. The CDR3 is 14 residues long. V dropped 3 bases and J dropped 6 bases, with 15 bases sitting between them. The entire variable domain, with the rest obtained from reference TRBV28 and TRBJ2-7, is as follows: DVKVTQSSRYLVKRTGEKVFLECVQDMDHENMFWYRQDPGLGLRLIYFSYDVKMKEKGDIPEGYSVSREKKERFSLILESASTNQTSMYLCASSFPTAGPEQYFGPGTRLTVT.